This T cell receptor (beta chain) was recovered during a study of blood T cell repertoires in COVID-19 (TCRdb year 2020). For context, the study as a whole: Samples from collaborators originated in the United States, Italy and Spain and spanned both the acute and convalescent phases of COVID-19. Deeply sampled blood TCRbeta repertoires from subjects exposed to, actively infected with, or recovered from COVID-19 were included in the dataset. The material from the prospective study consisted of cDNA or gDNA derived from T cells, B-cell-depleted T cells, or PBMCs. The samples were drawn from the first 160 participants of the ongoing ImmuneRACE study and from more than 1,000 subjects provided by 6 global collaborators. The repertoires were released in a freely available public database intended as a resource for research on the immune response to SARS-CoV-2. The sample metadata nearly always contained a de-identified subject ID, COVID-19 status, age in years and sex. HLA class I and class II types, where available, came from metadata supplied by the sample provider rather than from assay-based typing. Findings and caveats that apply to the study as a whole: The quantity of clinical and demographic metadata differed by source and by participant and was supplied without curation.

Each collaborating institution followed its own protocols to collect whole blood in K2EDTA tubes. For TCRbeta analysis, collaborators shipped samples as frozen whole blood, isolated PBMCs, or DNA extracted from either of those sample types. Note on this clone: Its antigen is unknown. No base qualities exist here, and no much larger clone lies one base off it.

The immunoSEQ Assay, a bias-controlled multiplex PCR, was used to amplify TCRbeta CDR3 regions from genomic DNA. In the source study's methods: The number of nucleated cells in each sample was estimated from the amplification of reference gene primers within the assay. Sequence reads were collapsed and filtered to measure the absolute abundance of every unique TCRbeta CDR3 rearrangement. For each sample, productive Simpson clonality was calculated by taking the square root of Simpson's diversity index across productive rearrangements. In its TCRdb copy, this immuneACCESS table keeps in-frame sequences only and misses some clones. Where compared with another copy, unresolved V genes explain less than half of these, and the others have no known cause. V and J calls and clone size follow that table, whereas D and trimming were derived from the DNA. The sample table shows more than 60,000 clones, and roughly four fifths are seen once. About 10% of the sample goes to the ten largest clones.

A distance of 12 bases separates the germline ends of V and J, which lose 4 bases and 2 bases respectively. Counted from cysteine to phenylalanine, this CDR3 has 14 amino acids. Of all the DNA, just the CDR3 is kept, 42 bases in frame from base 1. CDR1 is given as MDHEN and CDR2 as SYDVKM, both from the germline V gene. The source of this sequence is a man aged 60-69 years with acute or convalescent COVID-19. The chain is encoded by TRBV28 joined to TRBJ2-7; TRBD2 is perhaps the D gene, given 6 matching bases. The sequenced sample consisted of peripheral blood. The encoded CDR3 is CASSSPGLPYEQYF. The nucleotide sequence is given as TGTGCCAGCAGTTCCCCGGGACTCCCCTACGAGCAGTACTTC.